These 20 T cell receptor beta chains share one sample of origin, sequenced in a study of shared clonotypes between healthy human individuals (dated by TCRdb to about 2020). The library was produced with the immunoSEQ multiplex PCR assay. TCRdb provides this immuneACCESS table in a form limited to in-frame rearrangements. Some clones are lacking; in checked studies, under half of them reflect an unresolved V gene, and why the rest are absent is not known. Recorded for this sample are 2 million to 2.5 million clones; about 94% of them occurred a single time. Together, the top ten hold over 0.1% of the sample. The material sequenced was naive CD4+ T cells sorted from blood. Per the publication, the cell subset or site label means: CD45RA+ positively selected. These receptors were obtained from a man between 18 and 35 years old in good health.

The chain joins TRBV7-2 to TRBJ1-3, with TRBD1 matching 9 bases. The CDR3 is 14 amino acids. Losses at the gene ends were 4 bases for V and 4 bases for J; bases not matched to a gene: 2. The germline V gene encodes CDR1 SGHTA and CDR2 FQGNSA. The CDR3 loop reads CASSSGTGGNTIYF. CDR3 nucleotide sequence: TGTGCCAGCAGCTCCGGGACAGGGGGAAACACCATATATTTT. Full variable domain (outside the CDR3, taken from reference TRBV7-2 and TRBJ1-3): GAGVSQSPSNKVTEKGKDVELRCDPISGHTALYWYRQSLGQGLEFLIYFQGNSAPDKSGLPSDRFSAERTGGSVSTLTIQRTQQEDSAVYLCASSSGTGGNTIYFGEGSWLTVV.

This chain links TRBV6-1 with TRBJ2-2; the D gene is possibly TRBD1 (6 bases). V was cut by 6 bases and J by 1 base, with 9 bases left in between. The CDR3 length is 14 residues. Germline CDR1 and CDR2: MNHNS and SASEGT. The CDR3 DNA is TGTGCCAGCAGGACACAGGGGAACACCGGGGAGCTGTTTTTT. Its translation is CASRTQGNTGELFF.

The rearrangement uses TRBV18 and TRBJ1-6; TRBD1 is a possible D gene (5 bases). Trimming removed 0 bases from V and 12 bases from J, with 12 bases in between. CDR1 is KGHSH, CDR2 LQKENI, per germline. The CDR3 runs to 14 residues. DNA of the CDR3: TGTGCCAGCTCACCACCAACTGCGGGGGTACCCCTCCACTTT. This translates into CASSPPTAGVPLHF.

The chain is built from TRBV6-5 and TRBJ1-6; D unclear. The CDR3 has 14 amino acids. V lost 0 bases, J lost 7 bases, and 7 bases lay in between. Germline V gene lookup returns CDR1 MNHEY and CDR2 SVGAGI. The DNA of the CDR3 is TGTGCCAGCAGTTACTCGAGCCTGAATTCACCCCTCCACTTT. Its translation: CASSYSSLNSPLHF.

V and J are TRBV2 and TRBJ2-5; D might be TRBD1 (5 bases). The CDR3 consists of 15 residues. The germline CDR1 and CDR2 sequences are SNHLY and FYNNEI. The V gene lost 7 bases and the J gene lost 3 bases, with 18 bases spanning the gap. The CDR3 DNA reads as TGTGCCAGCAAGGTCCTTCGACAGCCTGAAGAGACCCAGTACTTC. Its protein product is CASKVLRQPEETQYF.

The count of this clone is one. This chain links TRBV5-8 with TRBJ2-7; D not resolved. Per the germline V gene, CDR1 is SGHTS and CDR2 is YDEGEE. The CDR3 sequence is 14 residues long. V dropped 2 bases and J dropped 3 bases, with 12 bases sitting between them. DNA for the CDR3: TGTGCCAGCAGCTTCCGGTTCTTAGGCTACGAGCAGTACTTC. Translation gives CASSFRFLGYEQYF.

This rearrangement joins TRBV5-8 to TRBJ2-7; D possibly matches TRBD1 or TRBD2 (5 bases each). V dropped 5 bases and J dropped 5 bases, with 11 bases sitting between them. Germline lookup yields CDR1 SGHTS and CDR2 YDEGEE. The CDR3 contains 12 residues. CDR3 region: CASSLSGHEQYF. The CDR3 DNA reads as TGTGCCAGCAGTCTCTCGGGACACGAGCAGTACTTC.

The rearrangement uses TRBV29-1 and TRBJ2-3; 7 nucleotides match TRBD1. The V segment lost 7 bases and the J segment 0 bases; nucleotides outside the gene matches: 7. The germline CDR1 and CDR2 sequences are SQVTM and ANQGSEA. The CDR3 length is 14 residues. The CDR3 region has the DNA TGCAGCGGGTGGACAGGTCCTAGCACAGATACGCAGTATTTT. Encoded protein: CSGWTGPSTDTQYF.

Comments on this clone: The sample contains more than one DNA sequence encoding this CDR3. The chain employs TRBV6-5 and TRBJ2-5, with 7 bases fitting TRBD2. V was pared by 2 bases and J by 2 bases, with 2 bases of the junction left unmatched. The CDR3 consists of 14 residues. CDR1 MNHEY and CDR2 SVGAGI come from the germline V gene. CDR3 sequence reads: CASSYGGGQETQYF. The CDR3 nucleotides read TGTGCCAGCAGTTACGGGGGAGGGCAAGAGACCCAGTACTTC.

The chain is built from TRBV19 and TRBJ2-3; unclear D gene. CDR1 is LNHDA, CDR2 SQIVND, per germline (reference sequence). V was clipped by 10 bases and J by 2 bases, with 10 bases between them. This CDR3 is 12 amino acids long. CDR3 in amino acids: CATAQNTDTQYF. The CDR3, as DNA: TGTGCCACCGCCCAAAACACAGATACGCAGTATTTT.

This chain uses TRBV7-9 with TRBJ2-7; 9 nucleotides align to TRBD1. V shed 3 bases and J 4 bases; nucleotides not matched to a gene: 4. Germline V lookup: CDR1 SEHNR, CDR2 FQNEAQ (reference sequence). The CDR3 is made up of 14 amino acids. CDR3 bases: TGTGCCAGCAGCTTCACGACAGGGGGTTACGAGCAGTACTTC. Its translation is CASSFTTGGYEQYF.

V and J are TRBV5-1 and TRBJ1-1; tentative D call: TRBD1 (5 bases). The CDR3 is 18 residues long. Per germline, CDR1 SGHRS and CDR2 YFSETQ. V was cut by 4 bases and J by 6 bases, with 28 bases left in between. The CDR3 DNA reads TGCGCCAGCAGCCTCGGACCGGCTTGGGGGGAAGTCTCGCCTGAAGCTTTCTTT. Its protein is CASSLGPAWGEVSPEAFF.

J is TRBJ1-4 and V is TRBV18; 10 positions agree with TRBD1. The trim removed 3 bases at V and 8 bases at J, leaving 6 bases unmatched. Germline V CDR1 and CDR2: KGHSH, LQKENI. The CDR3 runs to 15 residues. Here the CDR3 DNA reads TGTGCCAGCTCACCCGCACGGACAGGGGGGGAAAAACTGTTTTTT. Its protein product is CASSPARTGGEKLFF.

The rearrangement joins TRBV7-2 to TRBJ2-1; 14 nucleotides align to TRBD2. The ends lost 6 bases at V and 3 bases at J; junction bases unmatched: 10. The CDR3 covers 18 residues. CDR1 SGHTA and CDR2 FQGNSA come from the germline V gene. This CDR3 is CASRGGQGTSGSYNEQFF. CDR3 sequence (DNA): TGTGCCAGCAGAGGGGGGCAAGGGACTAGCGGGAGCTACAATGAGCAGTTCTTC.

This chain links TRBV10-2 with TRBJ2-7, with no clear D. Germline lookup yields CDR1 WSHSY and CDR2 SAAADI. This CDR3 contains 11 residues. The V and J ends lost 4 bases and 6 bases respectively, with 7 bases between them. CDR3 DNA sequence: TGCGCCAGCAGTGGGCCGAGCGAGCAGTACTTC. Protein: CASSGPSEQYF.

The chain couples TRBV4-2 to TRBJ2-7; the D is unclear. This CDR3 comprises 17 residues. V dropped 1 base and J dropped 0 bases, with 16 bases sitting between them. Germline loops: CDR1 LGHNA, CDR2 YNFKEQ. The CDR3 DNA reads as TGTGCCAGCAGCCAAGTAGCAGGTAGGGCCAGCTCCTACGAGCAGTACTTC. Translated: CASSQVAGRASSYEQYF.

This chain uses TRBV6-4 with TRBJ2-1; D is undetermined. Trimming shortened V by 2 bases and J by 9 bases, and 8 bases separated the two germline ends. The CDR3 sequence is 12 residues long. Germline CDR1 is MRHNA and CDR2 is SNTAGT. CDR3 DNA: TGTGCCAGCAGTGACCATACAATTGAGCAGTTCTTC. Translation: CASSDHTIEQFF.

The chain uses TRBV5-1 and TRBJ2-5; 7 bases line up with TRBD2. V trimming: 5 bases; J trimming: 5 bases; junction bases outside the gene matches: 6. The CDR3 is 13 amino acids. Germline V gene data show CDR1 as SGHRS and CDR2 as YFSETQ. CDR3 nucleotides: TGCGCCAGCAGGCCTACTAGCGTCGAGACCCAGTACTTC. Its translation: CASRPTSVETQYF.

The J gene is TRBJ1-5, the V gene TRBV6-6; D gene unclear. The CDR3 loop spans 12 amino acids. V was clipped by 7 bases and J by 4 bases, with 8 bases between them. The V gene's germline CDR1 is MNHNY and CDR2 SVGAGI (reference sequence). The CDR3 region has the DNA TGTGCCAGCACCAGTGAGAATCAGCCCCAGCATTTT. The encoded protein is CASTSENQPQHF.

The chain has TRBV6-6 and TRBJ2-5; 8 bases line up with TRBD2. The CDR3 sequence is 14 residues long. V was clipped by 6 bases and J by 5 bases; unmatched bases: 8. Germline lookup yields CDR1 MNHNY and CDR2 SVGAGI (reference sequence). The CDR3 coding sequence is TGTGCCAGCAGGGAAACTAGCGGATGGGAGACCCAGTACTTC. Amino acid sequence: CASRETSGWETQYF.